A selection of T cell receptor beta chains follows, all from one sample in a study of shared clonotypes between healthy human individuals. TCRdb's copy holds only in-frame clones and misses some; the assay was immunoSEQ multiplex PCR. The data contain millions of clones, over 85% of them singletons. The sample comprised naive CD4+ T cells sorted from blood. The receptors come from a man between 18 and 29 years old in good health. Each CDR3 is given with its conserved first and last residue. D genes are given only for firm matches. The size field is filled for only some rows; it gives once, few, many or a size class.

V: TRBV5-6; length: 15; J: TRBJ2-7; size: NA; D: TRBD2; DNA: TGTGCCAGCAGCTCGAGGGGAGGGGTTTTGGACGAGCAGTACTTC; CDR3: CASSSRGGVLDEQYF
V: TRBV2; length: 13; J: TRBJ2-5; size: NA; D: NA; DNA: TGTGCCAGCCGACTAGTCCGGCAAGAGACCCAGTACTTC; CDR3: CASRLVRQETQYF
V: TRBV9; length: 17; J: TRBJ2-1; size: NA; D: NA; DNA: TGTGCCAGCAGCGCACTCCTAGGGGGGGCCTCCTACAATGAGCAGTTCTTC; CDR3: CASSALLGGASYNEQFF
V: TRBV5-4; length: 16; J: TRBJ2-7; size: NA; D: TRBD2; DNA: TGTGCCAGCAGCCCCGGGTTAGCGGGAGTGGAGTACGAGCAGTACTTC; CDR3: CASSPGLAGVEYEQYF
V: TRBV11-2; length: 16; J: TRBJ2-7; size: NA; D: TRBD2; DNA: TGTGCCAGCAGCTTAACGGTAGCGGGAGGGATCTACGAGCAGTACTTC; CDR3: CASSLTVAGGIYEQYF
V: TRBV5-1; length: 11; J: TRBJ1-2; size: NA; D: TRBD1; DNA: TGCGCCAGCCGACAGGGCGGCGGCTACACCTTC; CDR3: CASRQGGGYTF
V: TRBV11-2; length: 16; J: TRBJ2-1; size: NA; D: TRBD1; DNA: TGTGCCAGCAGCTCCCGCTGGGGACAGGGAAACAATGAGCAGTTCTTC; CDR3: CASSSRWGQGNNEQFF
V: TRBV5-1; length: 14; J: TRBJ2-7; size: NA; D: NA; DNA: TGCGCCAGCAGCTTAACAGCGGCAGGCTACGAGCAGTACTTC; CDR3: CASSLTAAGYEQYF
V: TRBV14; length: 15; J: TRBJ1-2; size: NA; D: TRBD1; DNA: TGTGCCAGCAGCCTAAACCTTGGACAGGCCTATGGCTACACCTTC; CDR3: CASSLNLGQAYGYTF
V: TRBV19; length: 14; J: TRBJ1-1; size: NA; D: TRBD1; DNA: TGTGCCAGTAGTATCTCGACAGGGAGCACTGAAGCTTTCTTT; CDR3: CASSISTGSTEAFF
V: TRBV29-1; length: 13; J: TRBJ2-4; size: once; D: NA; DNA: TGCAGCGTTGAAGATCTAGGGGTAAACATTCAGTACTTC; CDR3: CSVEDLGVNIQYF
V: TRBV6-4; length: 14; J: TRBJ2-1; size: NA; D: TRBD2; DNA: TGTGCCAGCAGCCCGGGACTAGCGGTCCACGAGCAGTTCTTC; CDR3: CASSPGLAVHEQFF
V: TRBV6-5; length: 16; J: TRBJ2-2; size: NA; D: NA; DNA: TGTGCCAGCAGTTCCAGACAGGCGCGGGGGACCGGGGAGCTGTTTTTT; CDR3: CASSSRQARGTGELFF
V: TRBV5-1; length: 17; J: TRBJ1-3; size: NA; D: NA; DNA: TGCGCCAGCAGCTTGGGGACGTCGGCCATCTCTGGAAACACCATATATTTT; CDR3: CASSLGTSAISGNTIYF
V: TRBV2; length: 13; J: TRBJ1-1; size: NA; D: NA; DNA: TGTGCCAGCAGTGCGCGCGAGTGGACTGAAGCTTTCTTT; CDR3: CASSAREWTEAFF
V: TRBV6-6; length: 15; J: TRBJ2-2; size: NA; D: TRBD2; DNA: TGTGCCAGCAGCTCAGGGACTAGATGGTCCGGGGAGCTGTTTTTT; CDR3: CASSSGTRWSGELFF
V: TRBV6-5; length: 13; J: TRBJ1-1; size: once; D: TRBD1; DNA: TGTGCCAGCAGCCGGGACAGGGACACTGAAGCTTTCTTT; CDR3: CASSRDRDTEAFF
V: TRBV5-1; length: 14; J: TRBJ2-7; size: NA; D: NA; DNA: TGCGCCAGCAGCTTGGAGGGGAGTACCTACGAGCAGTACTTC; CDR3: CASSLEGSTYEQYF
V: TRBV10-1; length: 13; J: TRBJ2-5; size: NA; D: TRBD1; DNA: TGCGCCACACAGGACAGGGGGTATGAGACCCAGTACTTC; CDR3: CATQDRGYETQYF
V: TRBV30; length: 14; J: TRBJ1-4; size: NA; D: NA; DNA: TGTGCCTGGAGTGGGGTCCCCAAAGGGGAAAAACTGTTTTTT; CDR3: CAWSGVPKGEKLFF
V: TRBV2; length: 14; J: TRBJ2-1; size: NA; D: TRBD2; DNA: TGTGCCAGCAGTTGGACTAGCGGACCGAATGAGCAGTTCTTC; CDR3: CASSWTSGPNEQFF
V: TRBV7-2; length: 15; J: TRBJ1-5; size: NA; D: NA; DNA: TGTGCCAGCAGCTTAGCGGTGCACAGCAATCAGCCCCAGCATTTT; CDR3: CASSLAVHSNQPQHF
V: TRBV28; length: 14; J: TRBJ1-1; size: NA; D: NA; DNA: TGTGCCAGCATCTCGGGGGGCAGGGACACTGAAGCTTTCTTT; CDR3: CASISGGRDTEAFF
V: TRBV25-1; length: 11; J: TRBJ2-3; size: NA; D: NA; DNA: TGTGCCAGTACGACCAGTTATACGCAGTATTTT; CDR3: CASTTSYTQYF
V: TRBV7-2; length: 15; J: TRBJ2-5; size: once; D: TRBD1; DNA: TGTGCCAGCAGGAGGGACAGGGTGGTCCAAGAGACCCAGTACTTC; CDR3: CASRRDRVVQETQYF
V: TRBV5-1; length: 16; J: TRBJ2-3; size: once; D: TRBD1; DNA: TGCGCCAGCAGCTTGGAGACAGGGAGTTTGTCAGATACGCAGTATTTT; CDR3: CASSLETGSLSDTQYF
V: TRBV5-1; length: 18; J: TRBJ2-7; size: once; D: NA; DNA: TGCGCCAGCAGCTTGTCCGGAAAAGGGGGGATTACCGATTACGAGCAGTACTTC; CDR3: CASSLSGKGGITDYEQYF
V: TRBV6-5; length: 16; J: TRBJ2-5; size: NA; D: TRBD1; DNA: TGTGCCAGCAGTTCGCCGGGACAGGGGACCGCAGAGACCCAGTACTTC; CDR3: CASSSPGQGTAETQYF
V: TRBV6-7; length: 17; J: TRBJ1-6; size: NA; D: NA; DNA: TGTGCCAGCAGTTACTCATTCTCGGGGCTTTATAATTCACCCCTCCACTTT; CDR3: CASSYSFSGLYNSPLHF
V: TRBV28; length: 12; J: TRBJ2-4; size: NA; D: NA; DNA: TGTGCCACCGGAGGTTCCCCGGGTTATTTGTACTTC; CDR3: CATGGSPGYLYF
V: TRBV13; length: 16; J: TRBJ1-6; size: NA; D: NA; DNA: TGTGCCAGCACCCTCGACAGAGAGTCCTATAATTCACCCCTCCACTTT; CDR3: CASTLDRESYNSPLHF
V: TRBV2; length: 14; J: TRBJ2-7; size: NA; D: TRBD1; DNA: TGTGCCAGCATGTGGGACAGGGCCTCCTACGAGCAGTACTTC; CDR3: CASMWDRASYEQYF
V: TRBV7-2; length: 16; J: TRBJ1-2; size: NA; D: TRBD1; DNA: TGTGCCAGCAGCTTACCGAATAAACGGACAGGGGACGGCTACACCTTC; CDR3: CASSLPNKRTGDGYTF
V: TRBV4-1; length: 15; J: TRBJ1-5; size: NA; D: NA; DNA: TGCGCCAGCAGCCAAGATGATGAGAGGGATCAGCCCCAGCATTTT; CDR3: CASSQDDERDQPQHF
V: TRBV7-8; length: 19; J: TRBJ2-1; size: NA; D: TRBD2; DNA: TGTGCCAGCAGCTTAGCCCCCTCACTAGCGGCCGACTCCTACAATGAGCAGTTCTTC; CDR3: CASSLAPSLAADSYNEQFF
V: TRBV5-1; length: 13; J: TRBJ2-2; size: NA; D: NA; DNA: TGCGCCAGCAGCCCTTCGGGCACCGGGGAGCTGTTTTTT; CDR3: CASSPSGTGELFF
V: TRBV29-1; length: 13; J: TRBJ1-1; size: NA; D: NA; DNA: TGCAGCGTTCGTGGACGGTTGAACACTGAAGCTTTCTTT; CDR3: CSVRGRLNTEAFF
V: TRBV6-6; length: 15; J: TRBJ2-2; size: NA; D: NA; DNA: TGTGCCAGCAGTTCGGGCAGATTTTACACCGGGGAGCTGTTTTTT; CDR3: CASSSGRFYTGELFF
V: TRBV27; length: 13; J: TRBJ1-1; size: NA; D: NA; DNA: TGTGCCAGCCGGGGTCGCGGGAACACTGAAGCTTTCTTT; CDR3: CASRGRGNTEAFF
V: TRBV4-1; length: 16; J: TRBJ2-1; size: NA; D: TRBD1; DNA: TGCGCCAGCAGCCAACAACCGGGACAGGCAGTCAATGAGCAGTTCTTC; CDR3: CASSQQPGQAVNEQFF
V: TRBV6-5; length: 13; J: TRBJ1-1; size: NA; D: NA; DNA: TGTGCCAGCAGTCGCACGGAGAACACTGAAGCTTTCTTT; CDR3: CASSRTENTEAFF
V: TRBV18; length: 12; J: TRBJ2-1; size: NA; D: NA; DNA: TGTGCCAGCTCACCAGGCAGTAATGAGCAGTTCTTC; CDR3: CASSPGSNEQFF
V: TRBV5-4; length: 13; J: TRBJ1-2; size: NA; D: NA; DNA: TGTGCCAGCAGCCTGGACAGCTCATATGGCTACACCTTC; CDR3: CASSLDSSYGYTF
V: TRBV28; length: 13; J: TRBJ2-7; size: NA; D: NA; DNA: TGTGCCAGCAGGATAGGGGTCTCCTACGAGCAGTACTTC; CDR3: CASRIGVSYEQYF
V: TRBV6-5; length: 13; J: TRBJ1-2; size: once; D: TRBD1; DNA: TGTGCCAGCAGCGGGGGGACAGGGCGAGGCTACACCTTC; CDR3: CASSGGTGRGYTF
V: TRBV5-1; length: 14; J: TRBJ2-1; size: NA; D: NA; DNA: TGCGCCAGCACGGACGGGTTACCTTACAATGAGCAGTTCTTC; CDR3: CASTDGLPYNEQFF
V: TRBV11-2; length: 19; J: TRBJ2-6; size: NA; D: TRBD2; DNA: TGTGCCAGCAGCTCGGCATTGACTAGCGGTTTCTCTGGGGCCAACGTCCTGACTTTC; CDR3: CASSSALTSGFSGANVLTF
V: TRBV29-1; length: 13; J: TRBJ1-4; size: NA; D: TRBD1; DNA: TGCAGCGTTAAAGGCAGGGGGGCTGAAAAACTGTTTTTT; CDR3: CSVKGRGAEKLFF
V: TRBV30; length: 12; J: TRBJ1-2; size: NA; D: NA; DNA: TGTGCCTGGAGTGTAGCTAACTATGGCTACACCTTC; CDR3: CAWSVANYGYTF
V: TRBV28; length: 16; J: TRBJ2-7; size: NA; D: TRBD2; DNA: TGTGCCAGCCGTGTCGGGGGGGCCTCGGGCTCCTACGAGCAGTACTTC; CDR3: CASRVGGASGSYEQYF